This TCR beta chain is drawn from a study of chronic HIV infection and antiretroviral therapy. TCRdb called the 5' RACE reads again in MiXCR, with one record for every CDR3 protein. Here the sample spans 40,000 to 60,000 distinct CDR3 sequences, about a fifth being singletons. From germline, CDR1 is MDHEN and CDR2 SYDVKM. The CDR3 is made up of 12 amino acids. Trimming removed 3 bases from V and 2 bases from J, with 5 bases in between. Sequencing was done on a sample of peripheral blood. The V call is TRBV28, the J call TRBJ2-7, with D unclear. The sequence came from an adult who had HIV and had not received antiretroviral therapy, or was an uninfected healthy control (not recorded which). In DNA form, the CDR3 reads TGTGCCAGCAGTTTGGTCCCCTACGAGCAGTACTTC. Protein: CASSLVPYEQYF.